One T cell receptor (beta chain) is described in this entry. The antigen is not known. This sample is drawn from a study of T-cell reconstitution after alpha-beta-depleted transplantation in children. General study results and limits: The study reportedly traced alpha-beta T cells about two months after transplant to several hundred expanded graft clones.

A library of TCRbeta sequences, prepared with unique molecular identifiers, was generated. TCRdb processed the PCR reads anew with MiXCR; each CDR3 protein has one entry. The sample includes 780,000 or so distinct CDR3 sequences, less than 20% of them seen just once. The CDR3 is 11 amino acids. The V end lost 6 bases, the J end lost 6 bases, and 9 bases lay between the germline ends. Germline V gene data show CDR1 as MGHDK and CDR2 as SYGVNS. This sequence originates from a male patient between 5 and 17 years old who had a stem cell transplant for acute lymphoblastic leukemia, so the T cells may come from the graft donor. Specimen: PBMCs, mostly from graft donor cells, collected 360 days after TCRalphabeta/CD19-depleted stem cell transplant. The V call is TRBV25-1, the J call TRBJ2-7; no definite D call. As DNA, the CDR3 is TGTGCCAGCAGCGTCGATGCCGAGCAGTACTTC. This encodes CASSVDAEQYF.